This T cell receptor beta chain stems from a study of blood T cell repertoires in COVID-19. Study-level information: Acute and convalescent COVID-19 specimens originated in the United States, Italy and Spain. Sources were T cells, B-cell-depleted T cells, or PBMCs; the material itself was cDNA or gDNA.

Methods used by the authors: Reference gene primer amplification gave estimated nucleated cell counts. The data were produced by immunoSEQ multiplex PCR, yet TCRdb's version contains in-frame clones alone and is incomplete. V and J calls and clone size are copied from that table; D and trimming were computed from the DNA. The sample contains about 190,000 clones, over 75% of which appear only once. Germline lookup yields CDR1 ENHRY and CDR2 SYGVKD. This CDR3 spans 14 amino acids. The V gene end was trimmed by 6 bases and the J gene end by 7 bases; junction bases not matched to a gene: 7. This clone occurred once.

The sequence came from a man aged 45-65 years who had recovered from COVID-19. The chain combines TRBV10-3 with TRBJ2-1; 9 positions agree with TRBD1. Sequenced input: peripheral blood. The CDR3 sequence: CAIRPGQGLNEQFF. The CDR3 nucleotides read TGTGCCATCAGACCGGGACAGGGATTGAATGAGCAGTTCTTC.